These 5 T cell receptor beta chains originate from one sample sequenced in a study of tumor-infiltrating lymphocytes in primary liver carcinoma. They got blood RNA out of unsorted whole blood and also pulled out germline DNA. Making TCR beta cDNA involved roughly 500 ng total RNA and a constant-region primer. Three nested multiplex PCR rounds of slightly modified ARM-PCR generated TCR beta libraries. Researchers ran the first two PCR rounds for roughly 11 cycles each with TRBV1-TRBV30 forward primers and a C-beta reverse primer. MiXCR was run by TCRdb on the multiplex PCR reads, yielding one entry per CDR3 protein. The sample contains hundreds of thousands of distinct CDR3 sequences, about 62% of which appear only once. The sequencing input was peripheral blood. These receptors were collected from a middle-aged man with primary liver carcinoma and hepatitis B virus infection.

This chain's CDR3 is CASRATGTSYEQYF. CDR3 DNA: TGTGCCAGCAGAGCGACCGGGACCTCCTACGAGCAGTACTTC. This chain uses TRBV6-5 with TRBJ2-7; D possibly uses TRBD1 or TRBD2 (5 bases each). V shed 6 bases and J shed 0 bases, with 12 bases lying between them. From germline, CDR1 is MNHEY and CDR2 SVGAGI. The CDR3 extends over 14 amino acids.

This clonotype was counted only a few times. This chain uses TRBV7-8 with TRBJ2-7, with 13 bases fitting TRBD2. Germline lookup yields CDR1 SGHVS and CDR2 FQNEAQ. V trimming: 5 bases; J trimming: 3 bases; junction bases outside the gene matches: 4. CDR3 size: 15 residues. CDR3 protein: CASSLRTSGSYEQYF. The DNA for the CDR3 is TGTGCCAGCAGCCTCAGGACTAGCGGGAGCTACGAGCAGTACTTC.

The V call is TRBV28, the J call TRBJ2-2; D is perhaps TRBD1 (6 bases). Trimming left V 4 bases short and J 5 bases short, with 14 bases between. From germline, CDR1 is MDHEN and CDR2 SYDVKM. CDR3 size: 15 residues. The CDR3 sequence: CASSSTGLSTGELFF. In nucleotides, the CDR3 is TGTGCCAGCAGTTCAACAGGGTTGAGTACCGGGGAGCTGTTTTTT. Complete variable domain (other parts from reference TRBV28 and TRBJ2-2): DVKVTQSSRYLVKRTGEKVFLECVQDMDHENMFWYRQDPGLGLRLIYFSYDVKMKEKGDIPEGYSVSREKKERFSLILESASTNQTSMYLCASSSTGLSTGELFFGEGSRLTVL.

Worth noting for this clonotype: A single base separates this from a much larger clone, so it may be a read error. This rearrangement joins TRBV12-3 or TRBV12-4 to TRBJ2-3; D is possibly TRBD1 (7 bases). The V end lost 0 bases, the J end lost 10 bases, and 20 bases lay between the germline ends. This CDR3 has 16 residues. The CDR3 DNA reads as TGTGCCAGCAGTTTAGCGCTCGGGCAGGGGGGAAGCGCGCAGTATTTT. It codes for CASSLALGQGGSAQYF.

Comment on this clonotype: A junction boundary mismatches the germline segment, possibly from a read error. The chain uses TRBV10-3 and TRBJ2-1; D is perhaps TRBD1 (5 bases). CDR3 length equals 15 residues. The germline gives CDR1 ENHRY, CDR2 SYGVKD. The CDR3 DNA sequence: TGTGTCATCAGTGGGCGACAGCCGGACTACAATGAGCAGTTCTTC. Protein sequence: CVISGRQPDYNEQFF.